Below, 14 T cell receptor beta chains from the same sample are listed, as sequenced in a study of blood T cell repertoires in COVID-19 (dated by TCRdb to 2019 to 2021). Library preparation was by the immunoSEQ multiplex PCR assay. Drawn from immuneACCESS, this table holds only the in-frame rearrangements with V and J called that TCRdb kept. Clones are partly lost; checked studies trace under half to an unresolved V gene and leave the rest unexplained. In this sample the table shows about 130,000 clones, more than 85% of which occur a single time. About 4.4% of the sample is taken by the ten largest. What was sequenced was peripheral blood. These receptors all stem from a man in his fifties or sixties with COVID-19, enrolled during active disease.

This chain joins TRBV19 and TRBJ1-6; TRBD1 matches at 8 bases. Germline V CDR1 and CDR2: LNHDA, SQIVND (reference sequence). The CDR3 runs 14 residues. V lost 8 bases and J lost 9; bases outside the gene matches: 9. The CDR3, as DNA: TGTGCCAGTTCCGACAGGGGCGAGCGTTCACCCCTCCACTTT. Encoded protein: CASSDRGERSPLHF.

This chain uses TRBV7-2 with TRBJ1-1; a weak D match, TRBD1 (5 bases). This CDR3 is built from 17 residues. V lost 2 bases to trimming and J lost 5 bases, with 21 bases between them. CDR1 SGHTA and CDR2 FQGNSA come from the germline V gene. CDR3 sequence (DNA): TGTGCCAGCAGCTTAAGTCTCGGGGGACTCTCGGGGACTGAAGCTTTCTTT. The encoded protein is CASSLSLGGLSGTEAFF.

This clone was picked up a small number of times. CDR3 loop: CASSQEDIYGYTF. The CDR3 DNA reads TGTGCCAGCAGCCAAGAGGACATCTATGGCTACACCTTC. This chain connects TRBV3-1 (or the pseudogene TRBV3-2) to TRBJ1-2, with D possibly being TRBD1 (5 bases). The germline V and J ends were trimmed by 0 bases and 4 bases, with 6 bases remaining between them. Looked up from germline, CDR1 is LGHDT and CDR2 is YNNKEL (reference sequence). This CDR3 is built from 13 residues.

V and J are TRBV19 and TRBJ2-5; tentative D call: TRBD2 (6 bases). Germline V gene data show CDR1 as LNHDA and CDR2 as SQIVND (reference sequence). V was clipped by 0 bases and J by 0 bases, with 11 bases between them. This CDR3 has 16 amino acids. CDR3 sequence: CASSIDGGTYQETQYF. The CDR3 region has the DNA TGTGCCAGTAGTATAGATGGCGGGACGTACCAAGAGACCCAGTACTTC.

The V and J genes are TRBV3-1 (or the pseudogene TRBV3-2) and TRBJ2-7; D possibly corresponds to TRBD2 (5 bases). V was clipped by 0 bases and J by 7 bases, with 13 bases between them. Germline lookup yields CDR1 LGHDT and CDR2 YNNKEL (reference sequence). The CDR3 is 14 residues long. Written as DNA, the CDR3 is TGTGCCAGCAGCCAAGATAGAGGGAGACGGGAGCAGTACTTC. It yields the protein CASSQDRGRREQYF.

The chain recombines TRBV6-2 or TRBV6-3 with TRBJ1-5, with D tentatively TRBD1 (6 bases). The CDR3 totals 14 residues. Trimming removed 4 bases from V and 7 bases from J, with 14 bases in between. In germline, CDR1 is MNHEY, CDR2 SVGEGT. CDR3 DNA sequence: TGTGCCAGCAGTTTATCCGACAGGATCCAGCCCCAGCATTTT. It encodes CASSLSDRIQPQHF.

The chain recombines TRBV6-5 with TRBJ1-2; TRBD1 matches 9 bases. The CDR3 covers 14 residues. Germline V lookup: CDR1 MNHEY, CDR2 SVGAGI. J gave up 6 bases and V 7 bases, and 9 bases lay outside the gene matches. The CDR3 is CASNTQGALHGYTF. The CDR3 bases are TGTGCCAGCAATACACAGGGGGCATTGCATGGCTACACCTTC.

This clone was observed a single time. The gene calls are TRBV10-3 and TRBJ1-4; D perhaps matches TRBD1 (5 bases). The CDR3 covers 17 residues. Germline CDR1 ENHRY, CDR2 SYGVKD. Trimming stripped 0 bases from V and 3 bases from J, with 14 bases between. The CDR3 DNA is TGTGCCATCAGTGAGTCGAAATCGGCAGGGCCTAATGAAAAACTGTTTTTT. Amino acids: CAISESKSAGPNEKLFF.

V gene TRBV15 combines with J gene TRBJ1-4, with 10 bases that match TRBD1. V lost 3 bases to trimming and J lost 12 bases; unmatched junction nucleotides: 13. From germline, CDR1 is LNHNV and CDR2 YYDKDF (reference sequence). The CDR3 totals 16 residues. CDR3 DNA sequence: TGTGCCACCAGCAGGGGGTTTGGGGACAGGGGTAAGGAACTGTTTTTT. It encodes CATSRGFGDRGKELFF.

The chain is built from TRBV9 and TRBJ1-4, with TRBD1 identical over 7 bases. This CDR3 spans 16 amino acids. V gave up 3 bases and J gave up 2 bases; unmatched junction bases: 7. In germline, CDR1 is SGDLS, CDR2 YYNGEE. The CDR3 sequence: CASSAHDRATNEKLFF. The CDR3 bases are TGTGCCAGCAGCGCCCACGACAGGGCTACTAATGAAAAACTGTTTTTT.

The chain is built from TRBV6-2 or TRBV6-3 and TRBJ2-4, with TRBD1 matching over 9 bases. Per the germline V gene, CDR1 is MNHEY and CDR2 is SVGEGT. V gave up 6 bases and J gave up 6 bases; unmatched junction bases: 12. The CDR3 spans 16 residues. CDR3 residues: CASSRHTGGAGNIQYF. For the CDR3, the DNA is TGTGCCAGCAGCCGCCACACAGGGGGCGCGGGAAACATTCAGTACTTC.

J is TRBJ2-5 and V is TRBV27; D ambiguous. This CDR3 has 13 residues. Trimming removed 6 bases at V and 1 base at J, with 9 bases between. Per the germline V gene, CDR1 is MNHEY and CDR2 is SMNVEV (reference sequence). The CDR3 protein is CASSPNIQETQYF. Here the CDR3 DNA reads TGTGCCAGCAGCCCAAACATCCAAGAGACCCAGTACTTC.

The rearrangement uses TRBV6-5 and TRBJ1-4, with 10 positions matching TRBD1. The CDR3 is 13 amino acids. Germline trimming cut 8 bases from V and 7 bases from J; bases unmatched to any gene: 4. CDR1 is MNHEY and CDR2 is SVGAGI in the germline V gene. In DNA form, the CDR3 reads TGTGCCAGCCACCGGGACAGGGGTGAAAAACTGTTTTTT. It specifies CASHRDRGEKLFF.

The J gene is TRBJ2-1, the V gene TRBV18; tentatively, D is TRBD2 (7 bases). Trimming removed 3 bases at V and 0 bases at J, with 15 bases between. The CDR3 sequence is 17 residues long. The germline V gene has CDR1 KGHSH and CDR2 LQKENI. CDR3 in DNA: TGTGCCAGCTCACCCCTACGGGGGGCGAGCTCCTACAATGAGCAGTTCTTC. Translated, it gives CASSPLRGASSYNEQFF.